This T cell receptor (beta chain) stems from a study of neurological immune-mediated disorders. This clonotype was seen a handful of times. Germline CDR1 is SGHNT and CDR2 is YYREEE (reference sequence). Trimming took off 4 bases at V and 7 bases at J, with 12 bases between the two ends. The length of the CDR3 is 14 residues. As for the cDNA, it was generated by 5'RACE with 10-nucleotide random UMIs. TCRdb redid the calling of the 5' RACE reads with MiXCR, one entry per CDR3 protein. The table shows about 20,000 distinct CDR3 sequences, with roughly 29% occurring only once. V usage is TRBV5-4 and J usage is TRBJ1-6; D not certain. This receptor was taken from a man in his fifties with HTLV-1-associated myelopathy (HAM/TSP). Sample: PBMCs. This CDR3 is CASSDRTTNSPLHF. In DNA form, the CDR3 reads TGTGCCAGCAGCGATCGAACGACCAATTCACCCCTCCACTTT.